These 32 T cell receptor beta chains came from one sample sequenced in a study of T cells expressing NK-cell markers. One entry per CDR3 protein, without DNA, is what TCRdb gives after re-calling the 5' RACE reads. The sample table sets out 250,000 to 300,000 distinct CDR3 sequences. Sequencing was done on a sample of blood T cells: a sorted CD56 or NKG2C T cell subset, CD4+ or CD8+ T cells, or bulk PBMC T cells (not recorded which). The source of these receptors is a man between 18 and 35 years old in good health.

The chain has TRBV29-1 and TRBJ1-2. The V gene's germline CDR1 is SQVTM and CDR2 ANQGSEA. The CDR3 is 12 amino acids. The CDR3 region is CSAWTIDYGYTF.

The rearrangement links TRBV4-1 to TRBJ2-1; checking the TCRdb D call of TRBD2 is not possible without DNA. The CDR3 loop spans 16 amino acids. The germline CDR1 and CDR2 sequences are MGHRA and YSYEKL. CDR3 protein: CASSQDQSGGNNEQFF.

CDR3 residues: CASSLGWGVKNIQYF. The chain has TRBV12-3 or TRBV12-4 and TRBJ2-4. CDR3 length: 15 amino acids.

The chain links TRBV7-9 to TRBJ1-1. The CDR3 extends over 13 amino acids. Looked up from germline, CDR1 is SEHNR and CDR2 is FQNEAQ (reference sequence). CDR3 in amino acids: CASSLVSHVEAFF.

J is TRBJ1-4 and V is TRBV7-2; lacking DNA, the TRBD1 call made by TCRdb goes unchecked. Per the germline V gene, CDR1 is SGHTA and CDR2 is FQGNSA. CDR3 length: 15 amino acids. This chain's CDR3 is CASSKSGTGREKLFF.

The gene calls are TRBV6-5 and TRBJ1-1; absent DNA, TCRdb's TRBD1 call cannot be checked. Germline V gene lookup returns CDR1 MNHEY and CDR2 SVGAGI. The CDR3 totals 13 residues. CDR3 protein: CASMGHANTEAFF.

The chain employs TRBV6-5 and TRBJ2-7; TCRdb names TRBD2, which stays unverified in the absence of DNA. This CDR3 is built from 15 residues. Per the germline V gene, CDR1 is MNHEY and CDR2 is SVGAGI. The CDR3 sequence: CASSYGLVGGYEQYF.

The J gene is TRBJ2-2, the V gene TRBV12-3 or TRBV12-4; TCRdb proposes TRBD1, but this gene call is untestable without DNA. This CDR3 is 14 amino acids long. This CDR3 is CAITRTGGSGELFF.

The chain links TRBV24-1 to TRBJ1-2; TCRdb calls TRBD1, which cannot be checked without DNA. The CDR3 has 13 residues. The germline V gene has CDR1 KGHDR and CDR2 SFDVKD. The CDR3 loop reads CATSEEGSYGYTF.

The CDR3 sequence is CASSAMQMNTEAFF. The chain joins TRBV7-2 to TRBJ1-1. Looked up from germline, CDR1 is SGHTA and CDR2 is FQGNSA. The CDR3 has 14 residues. Filled out from reference TRBV7-2 and TRBJ1-1, the complete variable domain reads GAGVSQSPSNKVTEKGKDVELRCDPISGHTALYWYRQSLGQGLEFLIYFQGNSAPDKSGLPSDRFSAERTGGSVSTLTIQRTQQEDSAVYLCASSAMQMNTEAFFGQGTRLTVV.

V is TRBV30 and J is TRBJ1-5; lacking DNA, the TRBD1 call made by TCRdb goes unchecked. This CDR3 is 14 amino acids long. The V gene's germline CDR1 is GTSNPN and CDR2 SVGIG (reference sequence). CDR3 sequence: CAVSSGTTDQPQHF.

The chain links TRBV7-9 to TRBJ2-3; TCRdb's D call of TRBD1 is untestable without DNA. The CDR3 is 14 amino acids. Germline V gene sequence: CDR1 SEHNR, CDR2 FQNEAQ (reference sequence). CDR3 protein: CASSLEGQADTQYF.

This rearrangement joins TRBV6-2 or TRBV6-3 to TRBJ2-1; TCRdb's D call of TRBD2 is untestable without DNA. The CDR3 has 16 amino acids. Germline-derived CDR1 and CDR2 are MNHEY and SVGEGT. The CDR3 sequence: CASLNSGRSSYNEQFF.

The genes are TRBV20-1 and TRBJ2-1; with no DNA, the TCRdb D assignment of TRBD1 cannot be verified. The CDR3 has 15 amino acids. In germline, CDR1 is DFQATT, CDR2 SNEGSKA (reference sequence). The CDR3 loop reads CSGGQATGSYNEQFF.

CDR3 amino acids: CASRTGGSHQPQHF. The chain has TRBV6-1 and TRBJ1-5; TCRdb calls TRBD1, which cannot be checked without DNA. The CDR3 contains 14 residues. CDR1 is MNHNS, CDR2 SASEGT, per germline.

This sequence joins TRBV14 and TRBJ2-6. This CDR3 contains 16 residues. Germline lookup yields CDR1 SGHDN and CDR2 FVKESK. CDR3 protein: CASSPADRSGANVLTF.

The gene calls are TRBV29-1 and TRBJ1-2; no DNA is available, so the TRBD1 call from TCRdb remains unchecked. The CDR3 totals 14 residues. Germline lookup yields CDR1 SQVTM and CDR2 ANQGSEA. Here the CDR3 reads CSVDRDRGGYGYTF.

The chain couples TRBV27 to TRBJ2-1. The CDR3 totals 13 residues. CDR1 MNHEY and CDR2 SMNVEV come from the germline V gene (reference sequence). CDR3 region: CASSLFSYNEQFF.

The chain recombines TRBV20-1 with TRBJ2-3; TCRdb's D call, TRBD2, is unchecked because there is no DNA. The CDR3 is 20 residues long. Looked up from germline, CDR1 is DFQATT and CDR2 is SNEGSKA (reference sequence). CDR3 protein: CSARDPLAGSPIRSTDTQYF.

This chain's CDR3 is CASSLTTTRVTGELFF. The rearrangement links TRBV7-3 to TRBJ2-2; as DNA is missing, the TRBD2 call by TCRdb cannot be tested. The CDR3 loop spans 16 amino acids. The germline V gene encodes CDR1 SGHTA and CDR2 FQGTGA.

The chain carries TRBV2 and TRBJ1-1; the D call of TRBD1 rests on TCRdb alone, since no DNA is present to check it. The germline V gene has CDR1 SNHLY and CDR2 FYNNEI. This CDR3 comprises 11 residues. CDR3 amino acids: CASGGHTEAFF.

CDR3 in amino acids: CASSQTPGATGELFF. This sequence joins TRBV4-3 and TRBJ2-2. The germline gives CDR1 LGHNA, CDR2 YSLEER. The CDR3 extends over 15 amino acids.

CDR3 amino acids: CASSLGGTPYTEAFF. This chain uses TRBV7-2 with TRBJ1-1; TCRdb outputs TRBD1, but without DNA this stays unchecked. Germline V gene data show CDR1 as SGHTA and CDR2 as FQGNSA. CDR3 length equals 15 residues.

The rearrangement joins TRBV12-3 or TRBV12-4 to TRBJ1-2. The CDR3 extends over 14 amino acids. The CDR3 sequence: CASSLVTDVRGYTF.

The chain uses TRBV7-2 and TRBJ2-1; TCRdb calls TRBD2, which cannot be checked without DNA. CDR1 is SGHTA, CDR2 FQGNSA, per germline. CDR3 length: 15 residues. The CDR3 loop reads CASSLVRTSGNEQFF. The full variable domain, rest sourced from reference TRBV7-2 and TRBJ2-1, is GAGVSQSPSNKVTEKGKDVELRCDPISGHTALYWYRQSLGQGLEFLIYFQGNSAPDKSGLPSDRFSAERTGGSVSTLTIQRTQQEDSAVYLCASSLVRTSGNEQFFGPGTRLTVL.

The chain couples TRBV14 to TRBJ1-1. The CDR3 is 13 amino acids. The germline gives CDR1 SGHDN, CDR2 FVKESK. The CDR3 here is CASSPYVSTEAFF.

The chain joins TRBV14 to TRBJ2-6; absent DNA, TCRdb's TRBD2 call cannot be checked. CDR1 and CDR2 (germline): SGHDN, FVKESK. The CDR3 contains 15 residues. The CDR3 spells CASSQGAAGANVLTF.

The V call is TRBV5-1, the J call TRBJ2-4; TCRdb indicates TRBD1, and absent DNA this call remains unverified. This CDR3 spans 16 amino acids. The germline CDR1 and CDR2 sequences are SGHRS and YFSETQ. This chain's CDR3 is CASSQPDRSSKNIQYF.

This sequence joins TRBV28 and TRBJ2-7; TCRdb outputs TRBD2, but without DNA this stays unchecked. Per the germline V gene, CDR1 is MDHEN and CDR2 is SYDVKM. This CDR3 has 18 amino acids. This chain's CDR3 is CASSLWSGTSGSVYEQYF.

J is TRBJ2-2 and V is TRBV12-3 or TRBV12-4; TCRdb indicates TRBD1, and absent DNA this call remains unverified. CDR3 length: 14 residues. CDR3 amino acids: CAGGGQAFTGELFF.

The chain carries TRBV6-5 and TRBJ1-1. CDR1 and CDR2 (germline): MNHEY, SVGAGI. The length of the CDR3 is 13 residues. The CDR3: CASSYQRNTEAFF.

This CDR3 is CATSRVVGTGSSYEQYF. V usage is TRBV15 and J usage is TRBJ2-7; TCRdb calls TRBD1, which cannot be checked without DNA. CDR1 is LNHNV, CDR2 YYDKDF, per germline (reference sequence). This CDR3 has 17 residues. The variable domain in full, completed from reference TRBV15 and TRBJ2-7, reads DAMVIQNPRYQVTQFGKPVTLSCSQTLNHNVMYWYQQKSSQAPKLLFHYYDKDFNNEADTPDNFQSRRPNTSFCFLDIRSPGLGDTAMYLCATSRVVGTGSSYEQYFGPGTRLTVT.